This TCR beta chain is from a study of OX40 agonist ivuxolimab in advanced cancers. Across the study: The dose of intravenous ivuxolimab that patients received every 2 weeks ranged from 0.01 to 10 mg/kg. Mean age approximately 61 years, range about 23 to 85; roughly 82% male.

Assay used: immunoSEQ multiplex PCR; TCRdb lists only in-frame clones, some missing. This sample has 30,000 to 45,000 clones, with roughly 80% found just once. Study findings and constraints: Clones of CD4+ and CD8+ blood T cells grew by week 6 at doses of 0.1 to 3.0 mg/kg.

As for this clone: Its matching antigen is unknown.

The sample here was CD4+ or CD8+ T cells sorted from blood, taken in a trial of the OX40 agonist ivuxolimab. This sequence originates from an adult with an advanced solid tumor such as melanoma, head and neck, liver or kidney cancer.

CDR3 in amino acids: CASSHLGRGQGSYEQYF. The CDR3 DNA reads TGTGCCAGCAGCCACCTCGGTCGCGGACAGGGTTCCTACGAGCAGTACTTC. The chain carries TRBV4-2 and TRBJ2-7; TRBD1 agrees at 8 bases. The CDR3 spans 17 residues. V gave up 3 bases and J gave up 1 base; unmatched junction bases: 11. Germline CDR1 reads LGHNA; CDR2 reads YNFKEQ.